This TCR beta chain appears in the sequencing data of a study of blood T cell repertoires in COVID-19. With 5 bases clipped from V and 6 bases from J, the junction kept 8 bases outside the gene matches. The CDR3 is made up of 14 amino acids. CDR1 and CDR2 from the germline V gene are ENHRY and SYGVKD. The study drew participants aged about 18 to 89 years from 20 to 30 US areas. Participants' reported clinical history set cohort assignment. The recovered donors of Cohort 3 showed two negative PCRs, clearance, or symptom resolution. Clones were sequenced by immunoSEQ multiplex PCR, and TCRdb holds only the in-frame ones, with some missing. The data show 150,000 to 200,000 clones, roughly 80% seen once.

The chain combines TRBV10-3 with TRBJ2-3; 7 bases align to TRBD2. Sequencing was performed on PBMCs or T cells enriched from blood (not recorded which). The source is a man aged 45 to 65 who had recovered from COVID-19. CDR3 DNA: TGTGCCATCAGTTTGACTAGCCCCGATGATACGCAGTATTTT. As protein: CAISLTSPDDTQYF.